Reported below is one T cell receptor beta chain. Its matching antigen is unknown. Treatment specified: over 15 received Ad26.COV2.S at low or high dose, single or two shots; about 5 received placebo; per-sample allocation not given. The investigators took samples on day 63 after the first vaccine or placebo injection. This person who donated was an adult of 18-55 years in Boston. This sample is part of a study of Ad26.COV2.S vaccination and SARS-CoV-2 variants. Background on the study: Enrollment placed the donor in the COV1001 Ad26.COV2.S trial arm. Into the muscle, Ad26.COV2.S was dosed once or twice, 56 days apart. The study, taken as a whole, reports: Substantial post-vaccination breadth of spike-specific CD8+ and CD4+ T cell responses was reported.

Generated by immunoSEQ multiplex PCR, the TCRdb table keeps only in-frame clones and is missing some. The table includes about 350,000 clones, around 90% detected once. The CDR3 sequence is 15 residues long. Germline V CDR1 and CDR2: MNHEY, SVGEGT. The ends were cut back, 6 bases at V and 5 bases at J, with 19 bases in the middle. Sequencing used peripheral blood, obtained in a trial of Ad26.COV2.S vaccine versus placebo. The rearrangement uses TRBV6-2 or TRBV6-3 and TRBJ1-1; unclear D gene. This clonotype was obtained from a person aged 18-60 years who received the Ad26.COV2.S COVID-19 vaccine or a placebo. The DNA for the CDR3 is TGTGCCAGCAGCCCCAAGAGGGATGGAGGGACTGAAGCTTTCTTT. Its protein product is CASSPKRDGGTEAFF.